This TCR beta chain was identified during a study of T cells in Graves' hyperthyroidism and ophthalmopathy. Study at large: Blood was drawn when the patient was first diagnosed and still untreated.

On this clonotype: No antigen is known for it.

Study-wide results and limits: Ophthalmopathy stood apart from stable hyperthyroidism in a 13 V-J model.

Researchers amplified the TCR beta CDR3 regions from RNA transcripts. With the HTBI primer set, the TCR CDR3 went through a first round of RT-PCR. MiXCR, run by TCRdb on the multiplex PCR reads, gives a single entry per CDR3 protein. The sample records about 270,000 distinct CDR3 sequences, roughly 15% being singletons. Newly diagnosed hyperthyroidism, duration under 2 months, in patients aged 18 to 65. Exclusion of patients followed from uncontrolled infection, other autoimmune disease, pregnancy or lactation. V was clipped by 7 bases and J by 2 bases, with 21 bases between them. CDR3 length equals 18 residues. Germline assignment: CDR1 LNHDA and CDR2 SQIVND (reference sequence).

The sample was blood. The source is a woman between 50 and 59 years old with Graves' hyperthyroidism that later progressed to Graves' ophthalmopathy. The rearrangement uses TRBV19 and TRBJ2-6; D assignment may be TRBD1 or TRBD2 (5 bases each). In nucleotides, the CDR3 is TGTGCCAGTATAAACAGGAACGGGACCAGAGCTGGGGCCAACGTCCTGACTTTC. Translating it yields CASINRNGTRAGANVLTF.